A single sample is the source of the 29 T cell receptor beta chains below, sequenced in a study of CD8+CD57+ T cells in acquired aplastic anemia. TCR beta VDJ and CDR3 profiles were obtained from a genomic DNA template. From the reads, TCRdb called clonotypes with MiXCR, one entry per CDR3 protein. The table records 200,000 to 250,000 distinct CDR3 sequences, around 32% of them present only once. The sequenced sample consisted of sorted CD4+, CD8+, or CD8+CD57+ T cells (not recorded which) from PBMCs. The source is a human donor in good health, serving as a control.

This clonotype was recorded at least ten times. As DNA, the CDR3 is TGCGCCAGCAGGGTCGTCTATCGGGACTCCTACGAGCAGTACTTC. Its translation: CASRVVYRDSYEQYF. The chain uses TRBV5-1 and TRBJ2-7, with D perhaps TRBD2 (5 bases). This CDR3 is 15 amino acids long. V was clipped by 5 bases and J by 0 bases, with 15 bases between them. CDR1 is SGHRS, CDR2 YFSETQ, per germline.

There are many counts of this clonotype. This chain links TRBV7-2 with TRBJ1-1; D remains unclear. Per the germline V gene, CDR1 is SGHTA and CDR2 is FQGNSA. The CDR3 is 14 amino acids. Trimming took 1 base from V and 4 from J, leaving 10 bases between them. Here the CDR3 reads CASSLGGSSTEAFF. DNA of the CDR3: TGTGCCAGCAGCTTAGGAGGCAGTAGCACTGAAGCTTTCTTT.

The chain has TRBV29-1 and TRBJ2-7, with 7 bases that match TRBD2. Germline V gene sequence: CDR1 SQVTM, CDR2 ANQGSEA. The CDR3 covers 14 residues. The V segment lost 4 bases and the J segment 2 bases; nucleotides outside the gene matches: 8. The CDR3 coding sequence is TGCAGCGTTGGGGAGCGGGGAACCCCCTACGAGCAGTACTTC. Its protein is CSVGERGTPYEQYF.

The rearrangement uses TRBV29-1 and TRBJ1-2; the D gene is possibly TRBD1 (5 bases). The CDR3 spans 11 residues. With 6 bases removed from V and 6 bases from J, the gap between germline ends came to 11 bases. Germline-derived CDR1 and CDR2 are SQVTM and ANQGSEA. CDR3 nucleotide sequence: TGCAGCGTCGGAAAAGGGGATGGCTACACCTTC. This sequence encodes CSVGKGDGYTF.

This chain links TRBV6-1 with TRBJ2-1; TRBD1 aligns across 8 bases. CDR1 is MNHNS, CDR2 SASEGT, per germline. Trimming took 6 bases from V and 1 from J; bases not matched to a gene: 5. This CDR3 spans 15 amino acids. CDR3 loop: CASSLGQESYNEQFF. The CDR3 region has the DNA TGTGCCAGCAGCTTGGGACAGGAGTCCTACAATGAGCAGTTCTTC.

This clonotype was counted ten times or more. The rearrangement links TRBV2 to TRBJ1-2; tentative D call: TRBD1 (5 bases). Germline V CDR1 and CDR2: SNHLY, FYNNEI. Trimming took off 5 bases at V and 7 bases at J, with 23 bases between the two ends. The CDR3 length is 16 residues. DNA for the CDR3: TGTGCCAGCAGTTTTACTACCGGGGCCAGCAACACTGGCTACACCTTC. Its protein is CASSFTTGASNTGYTF.

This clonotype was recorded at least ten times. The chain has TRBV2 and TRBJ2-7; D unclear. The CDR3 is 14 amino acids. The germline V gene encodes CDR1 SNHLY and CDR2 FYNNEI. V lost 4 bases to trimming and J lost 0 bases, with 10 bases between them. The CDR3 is CASSVGILSYEQYF. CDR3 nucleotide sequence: TGTGCCAGCAGTGTGGGGATACTCTCCTACGAGCAGTACTTC.

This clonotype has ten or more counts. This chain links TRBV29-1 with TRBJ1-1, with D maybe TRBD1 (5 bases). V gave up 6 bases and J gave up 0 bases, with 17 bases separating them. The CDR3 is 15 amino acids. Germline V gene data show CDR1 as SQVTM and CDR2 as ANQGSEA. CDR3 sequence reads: CSVGDGWGMNTEAFF. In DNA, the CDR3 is TGCAGCGTGGGGGACGGCTGGGGGATGAACACTGAAGCTTTCTTT.

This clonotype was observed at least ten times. In DNA form, the CDR3 reads TGTGCCAGCAGCTTGAGAACGGGACAGGGAAACTATGGCTACACCTTC. Protein product: CASSLRTGQGNYGYTF. The rearrangement joins TRBV11-2 to TRBJ1-2; 9 bases map to TRBD1. CDR1 and CDR2 (germline): SGHAT, FQNNGV. The CDR3 consists of 16 residues. Germline trimming cut 3 bases from V and 2 bases from J; bases unmatched to any gene: 7.

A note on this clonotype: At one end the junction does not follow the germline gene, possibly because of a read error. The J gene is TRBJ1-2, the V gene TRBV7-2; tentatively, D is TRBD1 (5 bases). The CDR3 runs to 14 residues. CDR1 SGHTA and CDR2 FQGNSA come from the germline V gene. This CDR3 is CASSHGAGNYGYTF. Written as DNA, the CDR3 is TGTGCCAGCAGCCACGGGGCAGGGAACTACGGCTACACCTTC.

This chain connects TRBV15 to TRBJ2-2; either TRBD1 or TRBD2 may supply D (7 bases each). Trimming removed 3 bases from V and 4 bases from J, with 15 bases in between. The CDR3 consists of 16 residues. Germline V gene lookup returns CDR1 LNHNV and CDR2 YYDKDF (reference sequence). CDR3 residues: CATSSTQGGATGELFF. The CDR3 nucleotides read TGTGCCACCAGCAGCACCCAGGGGGGGGCCACCGGGGAGCTGTTTTTT.

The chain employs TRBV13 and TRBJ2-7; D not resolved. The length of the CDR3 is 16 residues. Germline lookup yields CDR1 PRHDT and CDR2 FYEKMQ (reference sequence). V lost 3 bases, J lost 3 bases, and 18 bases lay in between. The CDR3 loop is CASSFFQQGLNYEQYF. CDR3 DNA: TGTGCCAGCAGCTTTTTTCAGCAAGGTTTGAACTACGAGCAGTACTTC.

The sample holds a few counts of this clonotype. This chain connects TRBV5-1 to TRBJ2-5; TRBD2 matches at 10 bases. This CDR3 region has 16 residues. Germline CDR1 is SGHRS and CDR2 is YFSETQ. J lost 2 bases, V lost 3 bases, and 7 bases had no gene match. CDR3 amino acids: CASSWGASGSQETQYF. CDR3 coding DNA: TGCGCCAGCAGCTGGGGGGCTAGCGGGAGTCAAGAGACCCAGTACTTC.

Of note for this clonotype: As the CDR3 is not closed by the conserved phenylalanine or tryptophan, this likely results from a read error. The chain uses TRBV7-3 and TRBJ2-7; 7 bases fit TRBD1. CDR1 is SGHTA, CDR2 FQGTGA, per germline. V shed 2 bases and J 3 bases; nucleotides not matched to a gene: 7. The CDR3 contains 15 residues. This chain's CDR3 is CASSLVGGAGYEQYL. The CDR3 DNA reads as TGTGCCAGCAGCTTAGTAGGGGGCGCAGGCTACGAGCAGTACCTC.

The CDR3 loop reads CASSHLWGTVNEKLFF. In DNA, the CDR3 is TGCGCCAGCAGCCACCTTTGGGGGACAGTGAATGAAAAACTGTTTTTT. The V call is TRBV4-1, the J call TRBJ1-4; the match to TRBD1 covers 7 bases. The CDR3 consists of 16 residues. V gave up 3 bases and J gave up 5 bases; unmatched junction bases: 9. Germline values: CDR1 MGHRA, CDR2 YSYEKL.

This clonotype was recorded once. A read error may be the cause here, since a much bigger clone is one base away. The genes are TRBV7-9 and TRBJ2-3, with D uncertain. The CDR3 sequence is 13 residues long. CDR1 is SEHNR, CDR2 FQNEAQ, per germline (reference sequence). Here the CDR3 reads CARSLSRLGTQYF. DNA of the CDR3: TGTGCCCGCAGCTTAAGCCGCCTGGGTACGCAGTATTTT.

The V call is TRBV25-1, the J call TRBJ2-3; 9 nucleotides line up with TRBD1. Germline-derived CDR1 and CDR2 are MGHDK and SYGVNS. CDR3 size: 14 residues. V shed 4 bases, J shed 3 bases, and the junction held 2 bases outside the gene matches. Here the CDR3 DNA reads TGTGCCAGCAGTGTGGGACAGGGAACAGATACGCAGTATTTT. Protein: CASSVGQGTDTQYF.

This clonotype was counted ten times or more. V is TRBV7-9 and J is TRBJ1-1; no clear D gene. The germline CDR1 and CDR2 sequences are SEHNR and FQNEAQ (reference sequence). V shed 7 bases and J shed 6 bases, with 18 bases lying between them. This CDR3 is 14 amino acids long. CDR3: CASTTQVTGAEAFF. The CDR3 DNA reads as TGTGCCAGCACCACCCAAGTGACTGGCGCTGAAGCTTTCTTT.

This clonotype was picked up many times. The CDR3 protein is CSARRMNTEAFF. CDR3 nucleotides: TGCAGTGCTAGACGGATGAACACTGAAGCTTTCTTT. This chain joins TRBV20-1 and TRBJ1-1; D call uncertain. The V and J ends lost 2 bases and 0 bases respectively, with 4 bases between them. The CDR3 is made up of 12 amino acids. The germline gives CDR1 DFQATT, CDR2 SNEGSKA (reference sequence).

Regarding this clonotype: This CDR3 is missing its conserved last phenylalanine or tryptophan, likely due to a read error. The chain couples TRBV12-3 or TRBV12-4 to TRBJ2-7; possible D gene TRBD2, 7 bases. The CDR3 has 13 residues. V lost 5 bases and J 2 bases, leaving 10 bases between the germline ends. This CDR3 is CASSERDTYEQYS. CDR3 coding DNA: TGTGCCAGCAGTGAGCGGGACACCTACGAGCAGTACTCC.

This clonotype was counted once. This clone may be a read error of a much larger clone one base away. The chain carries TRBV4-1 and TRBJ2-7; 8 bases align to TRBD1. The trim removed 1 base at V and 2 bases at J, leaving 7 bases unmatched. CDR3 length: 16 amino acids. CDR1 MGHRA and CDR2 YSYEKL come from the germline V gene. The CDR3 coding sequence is TGCGCCAGCAGCCAAGGTTTCGGGACAGGTCCCTACGAGCAGTACTTC. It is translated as CASSQGFGTGPYEQYF.

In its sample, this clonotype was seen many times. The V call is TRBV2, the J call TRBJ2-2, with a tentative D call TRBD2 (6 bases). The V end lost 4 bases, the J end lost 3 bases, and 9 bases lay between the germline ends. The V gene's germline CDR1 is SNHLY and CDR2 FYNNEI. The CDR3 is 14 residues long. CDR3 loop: CASSVRGYTGELFF. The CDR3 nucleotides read TGTGCCAGCAGTGTACGGGGGTACACCGGGGAGCTGTTTTTT.

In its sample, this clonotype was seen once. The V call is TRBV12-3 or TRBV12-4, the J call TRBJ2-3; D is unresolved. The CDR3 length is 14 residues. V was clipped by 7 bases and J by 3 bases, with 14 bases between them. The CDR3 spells CASTWLGATDTQYF. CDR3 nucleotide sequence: TGTGCCAGCACCTGGTTGGGCGCGACAGATACGCAGTATTTT.

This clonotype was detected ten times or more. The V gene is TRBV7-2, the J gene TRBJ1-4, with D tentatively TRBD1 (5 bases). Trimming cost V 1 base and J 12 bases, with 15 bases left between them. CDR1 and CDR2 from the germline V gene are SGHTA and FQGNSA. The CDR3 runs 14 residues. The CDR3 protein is CASSLDYGARQLFF. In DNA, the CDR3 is TGTGCCAGCAGCTTAGATTATGGGGCCCGTCAACTGTTTTTT. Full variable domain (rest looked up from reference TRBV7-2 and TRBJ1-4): GAGVSQSPSNKVTEKGKDVELRCDPISGHTALYWYRQSLGQGLEFLIYFQGNSAPDKSGLPSDRFSAERTGGSVSTLTIQRTQQEDSAVYLCASSLDYGARQLFFGSGTQLSVL.

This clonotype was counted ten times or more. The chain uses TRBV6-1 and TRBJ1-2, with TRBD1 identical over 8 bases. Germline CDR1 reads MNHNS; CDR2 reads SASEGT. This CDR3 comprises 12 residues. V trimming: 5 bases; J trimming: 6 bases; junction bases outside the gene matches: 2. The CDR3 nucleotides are TGTGCCAGCAGTTGGACAGGGAATGGCTACACCTTC. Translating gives CASSWTGNGYTF.

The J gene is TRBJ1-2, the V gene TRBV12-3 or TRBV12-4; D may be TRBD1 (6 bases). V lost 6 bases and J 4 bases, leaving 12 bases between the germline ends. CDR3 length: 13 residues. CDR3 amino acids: CASRRRDTYGYTF. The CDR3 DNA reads TGTGCCAGCAGGCGGCGGGACACCTATGGCTACACCTTC.

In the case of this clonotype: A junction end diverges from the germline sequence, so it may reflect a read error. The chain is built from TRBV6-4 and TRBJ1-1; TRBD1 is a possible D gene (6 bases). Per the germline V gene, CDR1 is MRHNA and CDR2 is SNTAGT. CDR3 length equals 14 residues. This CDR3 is CAGRNTNRDIEAFF. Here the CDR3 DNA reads TGTGCCGGCAGGAACACCAACCGGGACATTGAAGCTTTCTTT.

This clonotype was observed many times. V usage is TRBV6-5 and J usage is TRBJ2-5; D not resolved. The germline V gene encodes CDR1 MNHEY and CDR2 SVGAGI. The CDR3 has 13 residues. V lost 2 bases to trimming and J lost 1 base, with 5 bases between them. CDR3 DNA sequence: TGTGCCAGCAGTTACACGGCCCAAGAGACCCAGTACTTC. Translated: CASSYTAQETQYF.

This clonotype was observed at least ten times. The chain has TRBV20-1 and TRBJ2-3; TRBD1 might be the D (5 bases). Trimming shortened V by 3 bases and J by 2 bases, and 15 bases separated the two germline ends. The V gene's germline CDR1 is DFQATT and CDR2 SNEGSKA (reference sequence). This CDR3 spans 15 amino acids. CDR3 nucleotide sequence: TGCAGTGCTAGGCCACCGGGCAGGGCCACAGATACGCAGTATTTT. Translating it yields CSARPPGRATDTQYF.